This TCR beta chain derives from a study of chemoradiotherapy in HPV16-positive cancers. With 4 bases removed from V and 4 bases from J, the gap between germline ends came to 22 bases. The CDR3 is made up of 18 amino acids. The V gene's germline CDR1 is KGHSH and CDR2 LQKENI. Repeated repertoire sampling spanned the course of chemoradiotherapy. The data were produced by immunoSEQ multiplex PCR, yet TCRdb's version contains in-frame clones alone and is incomplete. The table includes 5,500 to 7,000 clones, around 90% detected once. Whole-study results and caveats: Candidate HPV-specific clones and E7-related TCR motifs grew in tumor during treatment.

A note on this clone: As yet, its antigen is unknown.

This clonotype was sampled from a human donor with HPV-associated anogenital cancer. V usage is TRBV18 and J usage is TRBJ2-2; the D gene is possibly TRBD2 (6 bases). Sequences were derived from blood, sampled from a patient who underwent chemoradiotherapy. The CDR3 DNA is TGTGCCAGCTCACAGGTTACACCGGGACTTGATCTCACCGGGGAGCTGTTTTTT. This translates into CASSQVTPGLDLTGELFF.